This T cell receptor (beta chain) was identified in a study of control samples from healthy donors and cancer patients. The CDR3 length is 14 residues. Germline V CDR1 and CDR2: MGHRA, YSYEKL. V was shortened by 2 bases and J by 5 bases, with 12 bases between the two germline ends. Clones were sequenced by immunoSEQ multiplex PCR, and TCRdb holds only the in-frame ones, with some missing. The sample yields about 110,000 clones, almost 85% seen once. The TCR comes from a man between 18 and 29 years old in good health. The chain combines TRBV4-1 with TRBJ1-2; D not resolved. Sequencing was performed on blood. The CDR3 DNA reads TGCGCCAGCAGCCAACGAGGCGGGGAATATGGCTACACCTTC. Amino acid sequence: CASSQRGGEYGYTF.